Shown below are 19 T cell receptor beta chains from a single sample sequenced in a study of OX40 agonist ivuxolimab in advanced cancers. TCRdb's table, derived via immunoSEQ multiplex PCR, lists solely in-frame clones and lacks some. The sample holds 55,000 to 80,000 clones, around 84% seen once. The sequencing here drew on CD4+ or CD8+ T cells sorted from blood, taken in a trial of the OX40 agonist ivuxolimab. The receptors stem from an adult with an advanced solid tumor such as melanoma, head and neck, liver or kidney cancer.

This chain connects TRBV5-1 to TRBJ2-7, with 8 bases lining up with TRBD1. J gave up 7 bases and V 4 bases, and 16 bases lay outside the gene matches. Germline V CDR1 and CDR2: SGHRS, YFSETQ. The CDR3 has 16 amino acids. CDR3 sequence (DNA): TGCGCCAGCAGCCGCAATTACGGGACAGGAGGAATGGAGCAGTACTTC. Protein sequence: CASSRNYGTGGMEQYF.

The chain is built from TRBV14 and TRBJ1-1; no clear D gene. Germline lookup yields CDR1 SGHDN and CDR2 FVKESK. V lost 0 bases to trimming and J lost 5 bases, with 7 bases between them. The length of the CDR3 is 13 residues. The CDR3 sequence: CASSQEMRTEAFF. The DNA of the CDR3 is TGTGCCAGCAGCCAAGAAATGAGAACTGAAGCTTTCTTT.

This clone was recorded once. In DNA, the CDR3 is TGTGCCAGCAGCACTCGACAGGGGAACACTGAAGCTTTCTTT. Residues: CASSTRQGNTEAFF. The genes are TRBV7-2 and TRBJ1-1, with 7 bases aligning to TRBD1. V dropped 5 bases and J dropped 1; count of bases not matched to a gene: 4. This CDR3 contains 14 residues. The germline V gene encodes CDR1 SGHTA and CDR2 FQGNSA.

This CDR3 is CSAREFGEQFF. The CDR3 region has the DNA TGCAGTGCTAGGGAATTCGGTGAGCAGTTCTTC. The J gene is TRBJ2-1, the V gene TRBV20-1; D is unclear. Trimming shortened V by 3 bases and J by 9 bases, and 9 bases separated the two germline ends. Germline assignment: CDR1 DFQATT and CDR2 SNEGSKA (reference sequence). This CDR3 has 11 residues.

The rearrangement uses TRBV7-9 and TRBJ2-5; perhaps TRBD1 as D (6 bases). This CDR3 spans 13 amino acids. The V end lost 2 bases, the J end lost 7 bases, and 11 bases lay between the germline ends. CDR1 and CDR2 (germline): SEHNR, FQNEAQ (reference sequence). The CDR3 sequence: CASSLPLGATQYF. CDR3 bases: TGTGCCAGCAGCTTACCCCTGGGGGCGACCCAGTACTTC.

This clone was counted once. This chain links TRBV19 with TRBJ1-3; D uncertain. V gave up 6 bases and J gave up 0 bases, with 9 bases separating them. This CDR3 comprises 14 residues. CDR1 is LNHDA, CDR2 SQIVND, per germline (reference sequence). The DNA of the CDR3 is TGTGCCAGTAGACCTCCCAGCTCTGGAAACACCATATATTTT. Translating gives CASRPPSSGNTIYF.

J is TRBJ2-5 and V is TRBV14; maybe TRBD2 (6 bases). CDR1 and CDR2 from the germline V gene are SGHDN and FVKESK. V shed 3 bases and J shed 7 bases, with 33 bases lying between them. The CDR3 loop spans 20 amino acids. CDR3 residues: CASSQSRGLTRVWVPGTQYF. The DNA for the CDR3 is TGTGCCAGCAGCCAGTCCCGGGGACTGACAAGAGTGTGGGTCCCAGGGACCCAGTACTTC.

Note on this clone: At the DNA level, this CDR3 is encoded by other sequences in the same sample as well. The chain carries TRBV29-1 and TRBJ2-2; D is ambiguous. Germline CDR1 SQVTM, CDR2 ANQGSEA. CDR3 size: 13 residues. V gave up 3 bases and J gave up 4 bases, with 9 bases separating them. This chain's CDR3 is CSVDSVTTGELFF. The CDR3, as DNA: TGCAGCGTTGACAGTGTTACCACCGGGGAGCTGTTTTTT.

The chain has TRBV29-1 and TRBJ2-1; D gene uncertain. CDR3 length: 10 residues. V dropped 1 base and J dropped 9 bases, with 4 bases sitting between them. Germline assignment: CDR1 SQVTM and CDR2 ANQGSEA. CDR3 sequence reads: CSVEGGEQFF. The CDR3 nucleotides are TGCAGCGTTGAAGGTGGTGAGCAGTTCTTC.

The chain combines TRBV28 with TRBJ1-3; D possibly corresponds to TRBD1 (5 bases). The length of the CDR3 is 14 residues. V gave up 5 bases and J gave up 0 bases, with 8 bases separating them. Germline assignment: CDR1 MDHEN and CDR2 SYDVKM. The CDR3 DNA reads TGTGCCAGCAGTCGGGGGATCTCTGGAAACACCATATATTTT. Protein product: CASSRGISGNTIYF.

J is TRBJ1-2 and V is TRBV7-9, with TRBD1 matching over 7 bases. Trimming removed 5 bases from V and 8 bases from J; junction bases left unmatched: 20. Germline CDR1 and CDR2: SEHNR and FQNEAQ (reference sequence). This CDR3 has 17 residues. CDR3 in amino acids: CASSQLFATGVGGGYTF. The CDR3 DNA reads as TGTGCCAGCAGCCAATTGTTCGCCACAGGGGTCGGGGGAGGCTACACCTTC.

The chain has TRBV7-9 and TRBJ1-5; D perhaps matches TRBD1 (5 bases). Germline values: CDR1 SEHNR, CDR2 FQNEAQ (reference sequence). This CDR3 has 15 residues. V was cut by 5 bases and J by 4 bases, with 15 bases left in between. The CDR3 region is CASSQGYSRNQPQHF. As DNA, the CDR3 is TGTGCCAGCAGCCAGGGTTATTCACGGAATCAGCCCCAGCATTTT.

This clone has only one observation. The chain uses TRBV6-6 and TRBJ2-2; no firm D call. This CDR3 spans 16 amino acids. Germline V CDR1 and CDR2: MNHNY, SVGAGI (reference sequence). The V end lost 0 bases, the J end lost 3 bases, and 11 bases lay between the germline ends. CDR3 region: CASSYSKGSDTGELFF. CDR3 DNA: TGTGCCAGCAGTTACTCGAAAGGGTCCGACACCGGGGAGCTGTTTTTT.

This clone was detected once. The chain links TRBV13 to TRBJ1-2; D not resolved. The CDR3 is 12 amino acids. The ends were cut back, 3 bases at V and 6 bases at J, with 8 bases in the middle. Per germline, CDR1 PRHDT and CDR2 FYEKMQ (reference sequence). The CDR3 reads CASSLKAHGYTF. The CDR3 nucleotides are TGTGCCAGCAGCTTGAAGGCCCATGGCTACACCTTC.

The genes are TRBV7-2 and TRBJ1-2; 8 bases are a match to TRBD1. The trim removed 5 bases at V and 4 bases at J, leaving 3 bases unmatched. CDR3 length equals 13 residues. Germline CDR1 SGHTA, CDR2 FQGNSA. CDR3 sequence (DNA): TGTGCCAGCAGCCCTACAGGGGGCTATGGCTACACCTTC. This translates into CASSPTGGYGYTF.

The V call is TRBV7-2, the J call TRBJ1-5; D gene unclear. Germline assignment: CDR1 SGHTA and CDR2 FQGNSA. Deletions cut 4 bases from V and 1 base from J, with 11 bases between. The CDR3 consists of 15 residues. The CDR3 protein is CASSSRAGSNQPQHF. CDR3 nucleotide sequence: TGTGCCAGCAGCTCGAGGGCGGGAAGCAATCAGCCCCAGCATTTT.

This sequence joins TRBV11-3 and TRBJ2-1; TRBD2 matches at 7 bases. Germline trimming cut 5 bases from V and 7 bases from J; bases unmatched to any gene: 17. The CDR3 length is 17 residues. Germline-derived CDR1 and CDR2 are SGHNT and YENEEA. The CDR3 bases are TGTGCCAGCAGCCTGGAGGGAATTTCCGGGAGGTGGAATGAGCAGTTCTTC. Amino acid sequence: CASSLEGISGRWNEQFF.

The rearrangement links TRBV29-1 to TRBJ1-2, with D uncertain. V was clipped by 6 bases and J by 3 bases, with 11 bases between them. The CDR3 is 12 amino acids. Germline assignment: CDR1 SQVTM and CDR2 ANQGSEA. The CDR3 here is CSVRTLDYGYTF. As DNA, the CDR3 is TGCAGCGTCCGGACGCTCGACTATGGCTACACCTTC.

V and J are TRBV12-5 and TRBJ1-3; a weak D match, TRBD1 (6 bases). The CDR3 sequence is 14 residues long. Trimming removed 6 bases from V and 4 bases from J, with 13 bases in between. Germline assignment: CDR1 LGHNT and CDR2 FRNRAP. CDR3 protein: CASGLGQSGNTIYF. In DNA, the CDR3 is TGTGCTAGTGGACTCGGACAGTCGGGAAACACCATATATTTT.